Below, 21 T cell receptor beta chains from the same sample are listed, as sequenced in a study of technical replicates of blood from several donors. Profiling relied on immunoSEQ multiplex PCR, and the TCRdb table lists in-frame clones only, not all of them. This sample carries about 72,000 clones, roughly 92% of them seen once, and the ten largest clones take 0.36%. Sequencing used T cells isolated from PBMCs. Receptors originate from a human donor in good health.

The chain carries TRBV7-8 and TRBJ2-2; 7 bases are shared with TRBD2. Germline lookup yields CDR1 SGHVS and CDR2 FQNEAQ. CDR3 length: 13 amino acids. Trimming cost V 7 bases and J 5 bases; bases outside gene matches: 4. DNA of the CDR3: TGTGCCAGCAAACTAGCGATTACCGGGGAGCTGTTTTTT. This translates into CASKLAITGELFF.

The CDR3 region is CASSRGAAIPSDTQYF. CDR3 DNA sequence: TGTGCCAGCAGCCGTGGGGCAGCGATACCATCAGATACGCAGTATTTT. The rearrangement joins TRBV5-4 to TRBJ2-3, with D perhaps matching TRBD1 (5 bases). Germline V lookup: CDR1 SGHNT, CDR2 YYREEE (reference sequence). The CDR3 is made up of 16 amino acids. The V gene lost 4 bases and the J gene lost 4 bases, with 19 bases spanning the gap.

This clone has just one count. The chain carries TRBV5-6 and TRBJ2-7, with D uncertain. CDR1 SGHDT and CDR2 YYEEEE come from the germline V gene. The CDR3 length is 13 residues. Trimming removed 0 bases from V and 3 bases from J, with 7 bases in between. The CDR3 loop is CASSLAIDYEQYF. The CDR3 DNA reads TGTGCCAGCAGCTTGGCGATAGACTACGAGCAGTACTTC.

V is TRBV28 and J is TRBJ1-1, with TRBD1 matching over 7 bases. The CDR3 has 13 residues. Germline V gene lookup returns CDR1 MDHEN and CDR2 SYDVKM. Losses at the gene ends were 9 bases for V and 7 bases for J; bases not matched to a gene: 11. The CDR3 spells CASRRQGESEAFF. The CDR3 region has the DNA TGTGCCAGTAGGAGACAGGGTGAGAGTGAAGCTTTCTTT.

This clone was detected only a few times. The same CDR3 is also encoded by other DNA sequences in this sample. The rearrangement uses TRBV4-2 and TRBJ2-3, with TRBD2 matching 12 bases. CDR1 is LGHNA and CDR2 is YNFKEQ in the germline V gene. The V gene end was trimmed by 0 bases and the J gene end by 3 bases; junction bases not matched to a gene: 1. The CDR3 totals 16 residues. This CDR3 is CASSQDLAGGTDTQYF. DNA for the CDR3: TGTGCCAGCAGCCAAGATCTAGCGGGAGGGACAGATACGCAGTATTTT.

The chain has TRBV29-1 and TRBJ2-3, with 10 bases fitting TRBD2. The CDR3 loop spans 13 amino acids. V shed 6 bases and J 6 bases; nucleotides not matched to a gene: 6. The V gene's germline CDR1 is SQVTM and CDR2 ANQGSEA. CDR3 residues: CSVASGGRDTQYF. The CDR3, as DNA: TGCAGCGTCGCTAGCGGGGGAAGGGATACGCAGTATTTT.

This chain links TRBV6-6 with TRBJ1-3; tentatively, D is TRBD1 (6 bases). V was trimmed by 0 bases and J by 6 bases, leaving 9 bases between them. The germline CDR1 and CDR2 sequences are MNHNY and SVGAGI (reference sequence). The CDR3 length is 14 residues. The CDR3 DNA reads TGTGCCAGCAGTTACTCACAGGGCCTAAACACCATATATTTT. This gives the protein CASSYSQGLNTIYF.

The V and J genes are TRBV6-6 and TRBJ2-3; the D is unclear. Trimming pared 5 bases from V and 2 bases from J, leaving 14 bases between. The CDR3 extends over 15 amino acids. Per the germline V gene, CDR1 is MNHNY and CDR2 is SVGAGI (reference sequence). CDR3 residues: CASSATITHTDTQYF. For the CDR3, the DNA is TGTGCCAGCAGTGCTACCATCACCCACACAGATACGCAGTATTTT.

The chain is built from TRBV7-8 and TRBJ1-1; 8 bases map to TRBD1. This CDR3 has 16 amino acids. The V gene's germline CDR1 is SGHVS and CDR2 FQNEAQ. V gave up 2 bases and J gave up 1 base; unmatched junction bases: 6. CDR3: CASSLWSGGRNTEAFF. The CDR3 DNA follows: TGTGCCAGCAGCTTATGGTCAGGGGGCAGGAACACTGAAGCTTTCTTT.

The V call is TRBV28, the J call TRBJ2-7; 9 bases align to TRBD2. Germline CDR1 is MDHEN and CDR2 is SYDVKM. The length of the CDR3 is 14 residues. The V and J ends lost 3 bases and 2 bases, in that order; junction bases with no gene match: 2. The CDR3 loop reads CASSLPSGTYEQYF. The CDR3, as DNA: TGTGCCAGCAGTTTGCCTAGCGGGACCTACGAGCAGTACTTC.

The CDR3 is CASSQGRFATNEKLFF. Written as DNA, the CDR3 is TGCGCCAGCAGCCAAGGCAGGTTTGCAACTAATGAAAAACTGTTTTTT. The chain carries TRBV4-3 and TRBJ1-4, with unresolved D. V was clipped by 1 base and J by 0 bases, with 9 bases between them. CDR3 length equals 16 residues. The germline V gene has CDR1 LGHNA and CDR2 YSLEER.

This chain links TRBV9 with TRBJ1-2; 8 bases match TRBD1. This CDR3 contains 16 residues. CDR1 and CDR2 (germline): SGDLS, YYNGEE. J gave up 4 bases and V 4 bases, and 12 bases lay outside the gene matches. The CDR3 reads CASSSPIRGRVYGYTF. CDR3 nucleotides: TGTGCCAGCAGCTCACCCATCAGGGGGCGCGTCTATGGCTACACCTTC.

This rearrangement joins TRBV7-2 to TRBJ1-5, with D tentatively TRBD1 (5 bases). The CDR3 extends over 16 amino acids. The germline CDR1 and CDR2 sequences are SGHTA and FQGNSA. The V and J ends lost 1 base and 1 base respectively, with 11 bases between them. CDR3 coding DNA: TGTGCCAGCAGCTTAGTCGGGGGGGAGAGCAATCAGCCCCAGCATTTT. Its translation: CASSLVGGESNQPQHF.

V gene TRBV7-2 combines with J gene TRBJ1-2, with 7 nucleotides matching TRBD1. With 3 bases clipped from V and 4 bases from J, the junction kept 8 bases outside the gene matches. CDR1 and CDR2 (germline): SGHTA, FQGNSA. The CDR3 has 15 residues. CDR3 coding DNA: TGTGCCAGCAGCTTTGCAGAGGGACAGCCCTATGGCTACACCTTC. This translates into CASSFAEGQPYGYTF.

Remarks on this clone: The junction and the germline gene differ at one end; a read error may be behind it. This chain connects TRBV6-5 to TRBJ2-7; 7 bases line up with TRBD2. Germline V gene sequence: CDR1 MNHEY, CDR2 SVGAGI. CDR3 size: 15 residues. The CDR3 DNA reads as TGTGCCAGCAGCTACTCGATACGGGGGGCCTACGAGCAGTACTTC. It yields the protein CASSYSIRGAYEQYF.

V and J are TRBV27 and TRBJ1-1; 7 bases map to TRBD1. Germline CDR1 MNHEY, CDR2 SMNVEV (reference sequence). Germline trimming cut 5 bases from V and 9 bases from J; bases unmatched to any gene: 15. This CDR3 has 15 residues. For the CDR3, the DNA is TGTGCCAGCAGTCCCAACGACAGGGAACCGGGAAAAGCTTTCTTT. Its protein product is CASSPNDREPGKAFF.

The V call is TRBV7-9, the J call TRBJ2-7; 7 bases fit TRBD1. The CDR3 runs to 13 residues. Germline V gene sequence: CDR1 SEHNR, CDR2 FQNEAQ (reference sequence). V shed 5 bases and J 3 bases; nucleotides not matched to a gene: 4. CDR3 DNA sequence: TGTGCCAGCAGCACTACAGGGGACTACGAGCAGTACTTC. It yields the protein CASSTTGDYEQYF. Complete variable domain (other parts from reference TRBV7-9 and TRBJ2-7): DTGVSQNPRHKITKRGQNVTFRCDPISEHNRLYWYRQTLGQGPEFLTYFQNEAQLEKSRLLSDRFSAERPKGSFSTLEIQRTEQGDSAMYLCASSTTGDYEQYFGPGTRLTVT.

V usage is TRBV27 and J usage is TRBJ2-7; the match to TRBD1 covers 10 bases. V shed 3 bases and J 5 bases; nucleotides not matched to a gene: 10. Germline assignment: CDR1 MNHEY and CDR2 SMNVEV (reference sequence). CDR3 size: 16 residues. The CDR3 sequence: CASSLTLTGGGNEQYF. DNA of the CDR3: TGTGCCAGCAGTTTGACATTGACAGGGGGCGGGAACGAGCAGTACTTC.

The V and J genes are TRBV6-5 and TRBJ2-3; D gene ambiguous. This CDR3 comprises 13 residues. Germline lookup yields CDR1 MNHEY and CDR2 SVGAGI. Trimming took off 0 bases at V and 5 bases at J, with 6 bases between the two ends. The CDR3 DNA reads TGTGCCAGCAGTTACTCCTATGGAGATACGCAGTATTTT. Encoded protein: CASSYSYGDTQYF.

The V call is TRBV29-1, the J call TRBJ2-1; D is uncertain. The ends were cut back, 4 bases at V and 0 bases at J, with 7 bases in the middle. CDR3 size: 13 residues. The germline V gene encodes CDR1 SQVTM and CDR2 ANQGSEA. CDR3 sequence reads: CSVAFSSYNEQFF. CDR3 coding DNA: TGCAGCGTTGCGTTCAGCTCCTACAATGAGCAGTTCTTC.

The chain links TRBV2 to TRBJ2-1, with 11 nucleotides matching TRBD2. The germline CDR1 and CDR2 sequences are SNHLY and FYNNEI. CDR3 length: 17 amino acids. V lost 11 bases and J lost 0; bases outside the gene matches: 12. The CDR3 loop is CALGGTSGLSSYNEQFF. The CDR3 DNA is TGTGCCCTTGGCGGGACTAGCGGACTTAGCTCCTACAATGAGCAGTTCTTC.